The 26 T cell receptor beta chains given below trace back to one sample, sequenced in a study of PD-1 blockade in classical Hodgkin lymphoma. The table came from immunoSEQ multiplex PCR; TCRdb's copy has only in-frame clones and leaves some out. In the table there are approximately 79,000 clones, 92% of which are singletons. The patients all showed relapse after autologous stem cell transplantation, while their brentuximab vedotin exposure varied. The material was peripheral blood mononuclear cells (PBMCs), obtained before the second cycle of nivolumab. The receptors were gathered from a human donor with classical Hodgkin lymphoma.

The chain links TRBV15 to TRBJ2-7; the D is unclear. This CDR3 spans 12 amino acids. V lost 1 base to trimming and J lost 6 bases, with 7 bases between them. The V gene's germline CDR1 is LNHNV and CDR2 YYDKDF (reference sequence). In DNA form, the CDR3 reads TGTGCCACCAGCAGAGGTGTCGGCGAGCAGTACTTC. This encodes CATSRGVGEQYF.

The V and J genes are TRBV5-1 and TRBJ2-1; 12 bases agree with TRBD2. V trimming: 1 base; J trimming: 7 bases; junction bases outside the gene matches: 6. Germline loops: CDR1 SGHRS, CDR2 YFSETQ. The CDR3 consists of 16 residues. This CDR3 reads CASSLLRLAGANEQFF. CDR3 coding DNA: TGCGCCAGCAGCTTGTTGCGACTAGCGGGAGCTAATGAGCAGTTCTTC.

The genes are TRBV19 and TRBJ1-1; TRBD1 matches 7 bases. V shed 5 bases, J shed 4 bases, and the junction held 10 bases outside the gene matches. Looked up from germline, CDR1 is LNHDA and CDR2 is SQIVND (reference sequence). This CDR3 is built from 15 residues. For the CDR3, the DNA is TGTGCCAGTAGTTTGATTGACAGGGCAAGCACTGAAGCTTTCTTT. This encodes CASSLIDRASTEAFF.

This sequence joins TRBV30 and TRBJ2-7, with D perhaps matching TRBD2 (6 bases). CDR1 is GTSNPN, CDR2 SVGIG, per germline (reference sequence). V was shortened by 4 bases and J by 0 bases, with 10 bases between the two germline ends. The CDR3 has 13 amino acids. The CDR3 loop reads CAWIAGSSYEQYF. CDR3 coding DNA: TGTGCCTGGATAGCCGGGAGCTCCTACGAGCAGTACTTC.

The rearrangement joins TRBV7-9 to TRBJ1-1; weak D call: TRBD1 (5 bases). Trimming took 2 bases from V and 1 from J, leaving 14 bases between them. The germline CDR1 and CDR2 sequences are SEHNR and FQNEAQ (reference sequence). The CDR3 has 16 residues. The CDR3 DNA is TGTGCCAGCAGCTTATTGGCAGGGTTGGAGAACACTGAAGCTTTCTTT. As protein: CASSLLAGLENTEAFF.

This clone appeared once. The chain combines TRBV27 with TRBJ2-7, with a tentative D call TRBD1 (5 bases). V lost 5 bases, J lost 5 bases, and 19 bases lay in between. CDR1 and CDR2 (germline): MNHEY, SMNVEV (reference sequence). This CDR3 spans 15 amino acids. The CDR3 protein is CASSPIQVRPNEQYF. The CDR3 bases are TGTGCCAGCAGTCCCATACAGGTACGACCCAACGAGCAGTACTTC.

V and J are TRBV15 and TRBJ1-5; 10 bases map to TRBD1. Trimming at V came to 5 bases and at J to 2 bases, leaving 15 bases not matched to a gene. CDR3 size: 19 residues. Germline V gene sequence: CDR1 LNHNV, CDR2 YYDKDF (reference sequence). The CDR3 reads CATSGPKRTGGTGNQPQHF. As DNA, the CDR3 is TGTGCCACCAGCGGACCCAAAAGGACAGGGGGGACGGGCAATCAGCCCCAGCATTTT. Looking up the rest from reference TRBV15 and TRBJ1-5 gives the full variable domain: DAMVIQNPRYQVTQFGKPVTLSCSQTLNHNVMYWYQQKSSQAPKLLFHYYDKDFNNEADTPDNFQSRRPNTSFCFLDIRSPGLGDTAMYLCATSGPKRTGGTGNQPQHFGDGTRLSIL.

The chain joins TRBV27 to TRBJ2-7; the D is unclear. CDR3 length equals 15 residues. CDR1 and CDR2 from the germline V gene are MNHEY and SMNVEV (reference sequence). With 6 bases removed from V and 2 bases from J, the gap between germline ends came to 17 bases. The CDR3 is CASSLFGSRPYEQYF. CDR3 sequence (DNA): TGTGCCAGCAGCCTATTCGGGTCGAGGCCCTACGAGCAGTACTTC.

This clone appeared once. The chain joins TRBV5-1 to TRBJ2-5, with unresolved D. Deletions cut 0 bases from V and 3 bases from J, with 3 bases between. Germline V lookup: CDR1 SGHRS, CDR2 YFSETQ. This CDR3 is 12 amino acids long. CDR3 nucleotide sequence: TGCGCCAGCAGCTTGGGGAAAGAGACCCAGTACTTC. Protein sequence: CASSLGKETQYF.

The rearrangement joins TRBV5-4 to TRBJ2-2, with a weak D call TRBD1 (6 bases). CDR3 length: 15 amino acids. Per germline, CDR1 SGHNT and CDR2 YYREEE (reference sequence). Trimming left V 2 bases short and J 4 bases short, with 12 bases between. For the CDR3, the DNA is TGTGCCAGCAGCTTTAACAGGGCGGGCACCGGGGAGCTGTTTTTT. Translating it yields CASSFNRAGTGELFF. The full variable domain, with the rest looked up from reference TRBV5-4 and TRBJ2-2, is ETGVTQSPTHLIKTRGQQVTLRCSSQSGHNTVSWYQQALGQGPQFIFQYYREEENGRGNFPPRFSGLQFPNYSSELNVNALELDDSALYLCASSFNRAGTGELFFGEGSRLTVL.

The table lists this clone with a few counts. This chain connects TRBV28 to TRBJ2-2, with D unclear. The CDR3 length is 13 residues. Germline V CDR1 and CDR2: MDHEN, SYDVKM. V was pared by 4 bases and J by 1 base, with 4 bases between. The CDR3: CASSYVNTGELFF. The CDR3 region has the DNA TGTGCCAGCAGTTACGTGAACACCGGGGAGCTGTTTTTT. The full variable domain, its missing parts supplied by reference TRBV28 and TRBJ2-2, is DVKVTQSSRYLVKRTGEKVFLECVQDMDHENMFWYRQDPGLGLRLIYFSYDVKMKEKGDIPEGYSVSREKKERFSLILESASTNQTSMYLCASSYVNTGELFFGEGSRLTVL.

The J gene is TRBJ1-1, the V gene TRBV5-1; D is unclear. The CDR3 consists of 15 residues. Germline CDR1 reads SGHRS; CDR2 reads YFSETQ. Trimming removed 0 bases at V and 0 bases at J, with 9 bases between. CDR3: CASSLASGMNTEAFF. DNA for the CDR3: TGCGCCAGCAGCTTGGCCAGTGGGATGAACACTGAAGCTTTCTTT.

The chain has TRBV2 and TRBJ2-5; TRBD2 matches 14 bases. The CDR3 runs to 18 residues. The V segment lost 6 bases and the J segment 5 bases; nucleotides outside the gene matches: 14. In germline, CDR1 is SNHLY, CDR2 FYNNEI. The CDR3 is CASRKGTSGRFGGETQYF. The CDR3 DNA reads TGTGCCAGCAGAAAGGGGACTAGCGGGAGATTCGGCGGGGAGACCCAGTACTTC.

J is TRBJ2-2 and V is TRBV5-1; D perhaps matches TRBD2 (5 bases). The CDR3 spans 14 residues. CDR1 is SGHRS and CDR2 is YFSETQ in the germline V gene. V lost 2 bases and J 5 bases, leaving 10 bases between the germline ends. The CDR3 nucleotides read TGCGCCAGCAGCTTTGTTGAGGGAACCGGGGAGCTGTTTTTT. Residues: CASSFVEGTGELFF.

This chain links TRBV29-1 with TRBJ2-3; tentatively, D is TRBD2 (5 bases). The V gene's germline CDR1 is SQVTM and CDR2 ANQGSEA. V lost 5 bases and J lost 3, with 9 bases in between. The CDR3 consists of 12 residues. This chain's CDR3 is CSVSSRTDTQYF. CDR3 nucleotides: TGCAGCGTTTCTAGCAGAACAGATACGCAGTATTTT.

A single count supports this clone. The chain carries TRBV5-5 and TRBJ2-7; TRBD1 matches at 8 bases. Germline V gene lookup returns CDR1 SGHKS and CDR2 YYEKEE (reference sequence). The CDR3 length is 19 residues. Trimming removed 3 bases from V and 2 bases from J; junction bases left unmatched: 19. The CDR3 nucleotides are TGTGCCAGCAGCTCCGCGGGGCGGGACAGGTGGAGATACGCCTACGAGCAGTACTTC. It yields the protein CASSSAGRDRWRYAYEQYF. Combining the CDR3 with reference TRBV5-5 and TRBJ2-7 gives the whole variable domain DAGVTQSPTHLIKTRGQQVTLRCSPISGHKSVSWYQQVLGQGPQFIFQYYEKEERGRGNFPDRFSARQFPNYSSELNVNALLLGDSALYLCASSSAGRDRWRYAYEQYFGPGTRLTVT.

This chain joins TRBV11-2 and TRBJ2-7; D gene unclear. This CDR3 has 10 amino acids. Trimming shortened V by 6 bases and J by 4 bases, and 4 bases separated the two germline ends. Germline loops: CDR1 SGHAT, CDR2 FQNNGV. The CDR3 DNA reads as TGTGCCAGCAGTAATTACGAGCAGTACTTC. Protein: CASSNYEQYF.

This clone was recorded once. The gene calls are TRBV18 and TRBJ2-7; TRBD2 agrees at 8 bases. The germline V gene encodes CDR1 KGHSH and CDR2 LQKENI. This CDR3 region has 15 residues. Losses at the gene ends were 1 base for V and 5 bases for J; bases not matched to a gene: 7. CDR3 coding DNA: TGTGCCAGCTCACCACAAGCGGGAGATTCCCACGAGCAGTACTTC. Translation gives CASSPQAGDSHEQYF.

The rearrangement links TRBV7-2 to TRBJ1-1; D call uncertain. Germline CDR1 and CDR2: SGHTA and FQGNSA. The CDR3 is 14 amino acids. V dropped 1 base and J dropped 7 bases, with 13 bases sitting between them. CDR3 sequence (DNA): TGTGCCAGCAGCTTAGATTTGTGGTTGGTTGAAGCTTTCTTT. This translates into CASSLDLWLVEAFF.

The CDR3 region is CASSGQEYNQPQHF. In DNA form, the CDR3 reads TGTGCCAGCAGCGGGCAGGAGTACAATCAGCCCCAGCATTTT. This chain connects TRBV9 to TRBJ1-5; D remains ambiguous. CDR3 length equals 14 residues. V was clipped by 3 bases and J by 3 bases, with 10 bases between them. Germline V gives CDR1 SGDLS, CDR2 YYNGEE.

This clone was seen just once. The CDR3 is CATSTPPGLEQYF. The CDR3 nucleotides read TGCGCCACCTCCACCCCCCCGGGCCTTGAGCAGTACTTC. The rearrangement links TRBV10-2 to TRBJ2-7, with D hard to call. Trimming removed 10 bases at V and 7 bases at J, with 20 bases between. CDR3 length: 13 residues. The germline gives CDR1 WSHSY, CDR2 SAAADI.

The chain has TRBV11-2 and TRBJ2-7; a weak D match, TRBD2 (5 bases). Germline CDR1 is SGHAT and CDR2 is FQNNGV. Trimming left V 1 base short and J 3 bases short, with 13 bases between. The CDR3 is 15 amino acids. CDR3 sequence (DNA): TGTGCCAGCAGCTTAGGGGCCGGGAACCTCTACGAGCAGTACTTC. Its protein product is CASSLGAGNLYEQYF.

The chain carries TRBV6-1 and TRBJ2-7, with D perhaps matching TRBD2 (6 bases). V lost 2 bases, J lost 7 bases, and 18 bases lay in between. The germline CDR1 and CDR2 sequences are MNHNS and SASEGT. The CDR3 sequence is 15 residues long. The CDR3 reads CASSESAGPSREQYF. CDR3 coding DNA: TGTGCCAGCAGTGAATCGGCGGGGCCTTCGAGGGAGCAGTACTTC.

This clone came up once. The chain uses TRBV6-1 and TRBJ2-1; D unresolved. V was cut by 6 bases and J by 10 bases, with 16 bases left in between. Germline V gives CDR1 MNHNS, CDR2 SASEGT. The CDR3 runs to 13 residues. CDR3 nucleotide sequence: TGTGCCAGCAGAGAAATCACGGGCCTGGAGCAGTTCTTC. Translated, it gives CASREITGLEQFF.

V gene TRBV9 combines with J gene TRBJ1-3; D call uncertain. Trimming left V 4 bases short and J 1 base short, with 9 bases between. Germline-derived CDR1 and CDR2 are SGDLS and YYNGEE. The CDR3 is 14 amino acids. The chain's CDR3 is CASSPTFSGNTIYF. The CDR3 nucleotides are TGTGCCAGCAGCCCCACCTTTTCTGGAAACACCATATATTTT.

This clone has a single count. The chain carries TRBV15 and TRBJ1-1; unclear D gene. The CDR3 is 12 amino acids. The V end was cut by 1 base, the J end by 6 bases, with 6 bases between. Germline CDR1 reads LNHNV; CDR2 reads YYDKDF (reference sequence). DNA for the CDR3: TGTGCCACCAGCAGAGTCGGGGCTGAAGCTTTCTTT. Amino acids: CATSRVGAEAFF.